Listed below are T cell receptor beta chains from one sample, sequenced in a study of T and B cells in COVID-19 patients. One entry per CDR3 protein, called by TCRdb with MiXCR from the multiplex PCR reads. The sample consists of roughly 4,800 distinct CDR3 sequences, about a fifth of them appearing once. Sequencing input: blood. The receptors shown here come from a human donor with active COVID-19. The CDR3 runs from the conserved cysteine through the conserved F or W. Each record gives: V gene, D gene, J gene, clone size, CDR3 DNA, CDR3 protein. D genes are given only for firm matches. Where a row states a size, it is once, few, many or the class of an expanded clone; other rows omit it.

>TRBV10-3|.|TRBJ2-5|medium-sized
TGTGCCATCGGGGCAGCCCAAGAGACCCAGTACTTC
CAIGAAQETQYF
>TRBV30|TRBD1|TRBJ1-5|medium-sized
TGTGCCTGGAGTCCGACAGGGCACCAGCCCCAGCATTTT
CAWSPTGHQPQHF
>TRBV5-1|.|TRBJ2-7|.
TGCGCCAGCAAAGGGGAATACGAGCAGTACTTC
CASKGEYEQYF
>TRBV28|.|TRBJ2-7|.
TGTGCCAGCAGTTTTGGAGGGGGGGTTGTCTACGAGCAGTACTTC
CASSFGGGVVYEQYF
>TRBV24-1|.|TRBJ2-5|few
TGTGCCACCAGTGATTTTGAGACCCAGTACTTC
CATSDFETQYF
>TRBV5-4|TRBD1|TRBJ2-7|medium-sized
TGTGCCAGCAGCCGCGGGGACAGGGGGGTCCACGAGCAGTACTTC
CASSRGDRGVHEQYF
>TRBV30|TRBD1|TRBJ2-3|medium-sized
TGTGCCTTAACCGGGACAGGGATGGAGCGACAGTATTTT
CALTGTGMERQYF
>TRBV27|.|TRBJ2-7|medium-sized
TGTGCCAGCAGTCCCATTAGGGCAACCACCCTACTATACGAGCAGTACTTC
CASSPIRATTLLYEQYF
>TRBV7-2|.|TRBJ2-1|.
TGTGCCAGCAGTCCCGGGGGCCTTGCGAGCAATGAGCAGTTCTTC
CASSPGGLASNEQFF
>TRBV5-6|TRBD1|TRBJ2-7|medium-sized
TGTGCCAGCAGCTTTGGACAGGGCGGTTCTAGTTCCGAGCAGTACTTC
CASSFGQGGSSSEQYF
>TRBV28|.|TRBJ2-2|.
TGTGCCAGCATACTGGGGAGCGCGAGTACCGGGGAGCTGTTTTTT
CASILGSASTGELFF
>TRBV30|.|TRBJ1-1|medium-sized
TGTGCCTGGAGTTGGCAGCTGAACACTGAAGCTTTCTTT
CAWSWQLNTEAFF
>TRBV10-3|TRBD2|TRBJ2-7|medium-sized
TGTGCCATCAGTCTCGGGACTAATCATGACGAGCAGTACTTC
CAISLGTNHDEQYF
>TRBV20-1|TRBD2|TRBJ2-5|few
TGCAGTGCTAGAGATGTGGGGGAGGGCCGTATGGAGACCCAGTACTTC
CSARDVGEGRMETQYF
>TRBV5-1|.|TRBJ1-2|.
TGCGCCAGCAGCTTGGACGGGACGGTCTATGGCTACACCTTC
CASSLDGTVYGYTF
>TRBV6-6|.|TRBJ2-1|few
TGTGCCAGCAGTACCCTTAGCTCCTACAATGAGCAGTTCTTC
CASSTLSSYNEQFF
>TRBV27|.|TRBJ2-3|medium-sized
TGTGCCAGCAGGGCCTTCACAGATACGCAGTATTTT
CASRAFTDTQYF
>TRBV5-1|.|TRBJ2-5|.
TGCGCCAGCAGCCTACCGACCGGGACTCAGTTCGAGACCCAGTACTTC
CASSLPTGTQFETQYF
>TRBV7-9|.|TRBJ2-7|many
TGTGCCAGCAGCTTAGGGGGGACTGTTGCCTACGAGCAGTACTTC
CASSLGGTVAYEQYF
>TRBV7-9|.|TRBJ1-4|few
TGTGCCAGCAGCTTAATTCCGTGGTCAACTAATGAAAAACTGTTTTTT
CASSLIPWSTNEKLFF
>TRBV19|.|TRBJ1-6|medium-sized
TGTGCCAGTAGCACCTCAGGGAACCCGAATTCACCCCTCCACTTT
CASSTSGNPNSPLHF
>TRBV5-4|.|TRBJ2-1|medium-sized
TGTGCCAGCAGCCCTCACGGTAATGAGCAGTTCTTC
CASSPHGNEQFF
>TRBV7-9|.|TRBJ2-4|.
TGTGCCAGCAGCTTGGGCGGTGGGAACATTCAGTACTTC
CASSLGGGNIQYF
>TRBV29-1|.|TRBJ2-2|large
TGCAGCGCCGCCCGACTTGGTACCGGGGAGCTGTTTTTT
CSAARLGTGELFF
>TRBV10-3|.|TRBJ2-5|many
TGTGCCATCAGGGGGCCCCAAGAGACCCAGTACTTC
CAIRGPQETQYF
>TRBV27|.|TRBJ1-2|medium-sized
TGTGCCAGCAGTTTAGGGGCCAGTTCTAACTATGGCTACACCTTC
CASSLGASSNYGYTF
>TRBV20-1|TRBD2|TRBJ2-1|.
TGCAGTGCTAAGCTAGCGGGGGCCCAAATCTACAATGAGCAGTTCTTC
CSAKLAGAQIYNEQFF
>TRBV30|TRBD1|TRBJ1-2|medium-sized
TGTGCCTGGAGCCTCCCCGGGACAGAGGGCTACACCTTC
CAWSLPGTEGYTF
>TRBV12-3/TRBV12-4|TRBD1|TRBJ2-7|medium-sized
TGTGCCAGCAGTTGGACAGGGGCCGAGCAGTACTTC
CASSWTGAEQYF
>TRBV27|TRBD2|TRBJ2-7|.
TGTGCCAGCAGCCCCGGGACTACCTCCTACAATGAGCAGTACTTC
CASSPGTTSYNEQYF
>TRBV24-1|.|TRBJ2-7|many
TGTGCCGTCGGAAAACGGACGGGGACCTACGAGCAGTACTTC
CAVGKRTGTYEQYF
>TRBV7-9|.|TRBJ1-1|.
TGTGCCAGCACCCCAGGGAGGGAGAACACTGAAGCTTTCTTT
CASTPGRENTEAFF
>TRBV7-2|.|TRBJ2-1|few
TGTGCCAGCACCTCGCAACGGCAGCGAGGCAATGAGCAGTTCTTC
CASTSQRQRGNEQFF
>TRBV27|.|TRBJ2-6|medium-sized
TGTGCCAGCAGCCCCCTTGGACTGTCTAGCTCTGGGGCCAACGTCCTGACTTTC
CASSPLGLSSSGANVLTF
>TRBV5-4|TRBD2|TRBJ2-7|once
TGTGCCAGCAGCTTGGGACTAGCGGGTGACGAGCAGTACTTC
CASSLGLAGDEQYF
>TRBV12-3/TRBV12-4|.|TRBJ1-2|medium-sized
TGTGCCAGCAGGGGTTCAGGGAGTAACTATGGCTACACCTTC
CASRGSGSNYGYTF
>TRBV12-3/TRBV12-4|.|TRBJ1-2|medium-sized
TGTGCCAGCAGTTTACCTCAACTTAACTATGGCTACACCTTC
CASSLPQLNYGYTF
>TRBV5-5|.|TRBJ1-3|medium-sized
TGTGCCAGCAGCTTGCGGCAGGGGCCTAGTCCTGGAAACACCATATATTTT
CASSLRQGPSPGNTIYF
>TRBV19|TRBD2|TRBJ2-7|medium-sized
TGTGCCAGTAGTATCGGGGGGTCGAGGGTTGAGCAGTACTTC
CASSIGGSRVEQYF
>TRBV7-3|TRBD2|TRBJ2-7|once
TGTGCCAGCAGCCCGCTAGCGGGAGTGGGCCTCGAGCAGTACTTC
CASSPLAGVGLEQYF
>TRBV19|TRBD2|TRBJ2-1|large
TGTGCCAGTAGTATCTCACTAGCGGGGCACGACAATGAGCAGTTCTTC
CASSISLAGHDNEQFF
>TRBV5-5|.|TRBJ1-3|medium-sized
TGTGCCAGCAGCTTGGGGACAGACACGGGCACCATATATTTT
CASSLGTDTGTIYF
>TRBV5-6|.|TRBJ1-1|few
TGTGCCAGCAGCTTGCGAGGGAACACTGAAGCTTTCTTT
CASSLRGNTEAFF
>TRBV6-5|TRBD2|TRBJ2-5|.
TGTGCCAGCAGGGGACTAGCGGGAGGTTTGGGGACCCAGTACTTC
CASRGLAGGLGTQYF
>TRBV20-1|TRBD1|TRBJ2-5|few
TGCAGTGCGGCCGGACAGGGACAGGAGACCCAGTACTTC
CSAAGQGQETQYF
>TRBV19|.|TRBJ1-4|medium-sized
TGTGCCAGTAGTTTTGAGGGGTTTTCCTTTGCTAATGAAAAACTGTTTTTT
CASSFEGFSFANEKLFF
>TRBV20-1|.|TRBJ2-6|medium-sized
TGCAGTGCTAGAGGGACACCTTTCTCTGGGGCCAACGTCCTGACTTTC
CSARGTPFSGANVLTF
>TRBV19|TRBD1|TRBJ1-2|medium-sized
TGTGCCAGTAGTATCAGAGACAGGGGGTTCCTCTATGGCTACACCTTC
CASSIRDRGFLYGYTF
>TRBV19|.|TRBJ2-2|.
TGTGCCAGTCGGGGGACGGGAACCGGGGAGCTGTTTTTT
CASRGTGTGELFF
>TRBV5-1|.|TRBJ2-1|.
TGCGCCAGCAGCTTCCCTGGACAGAAAGGCTACAATGAGCAGTTCTTC
CASSFPGQKGYNEQFF
>TRBV7-2|.|TRBJ2-7|once
TGTGCCAGCAGCCTATACTACGAGCAGTACTTC
CASSLYYEQYF
>TRBV5-4|.|TRBJ1-6|few
TGTGCCAGCAGCTTGGCCAACGGGGGGGCTGGGGCTAATTCACCCCTCCACTTT
CASSLANGGAGANSPLHF
>TRBV5-4|.|TRBJ1-1|few
TGTGCCAGCAGCTTGGAGACAGTTAACACTGAAGCTTTCTTT
CASSLETVNTEAFF
>TRBV30|.|TRBJ2-2|medium-sized
TGTGCCTGGAGCGCCGACCCGAACACCGGGGAGCTGTTTTTT
CAWSADPNTGELFF
>TRBV18|TRBD2|TRBJ2-1|medium-sized
TGTGCCAGCTCACCGGCACTAGCGGGACTAAATGAGCAGTTCTTC
CASSPALAGLNEQFF
>TRBV6-5|.|TRBJ1-1|medium-sized
TGTGCCAGCAGTTACCACCTGACGGTCATGAACACTGAAGCTTTCTTT
CASSYHLTVMNTEAFF
>TRBV5-1|TRBD2|TRBJ2-1|few
TGCGCCAGCAGCTTGGGCGGGAGCCCCTACAATGAGCAGTTCTTC
CASSLGGSPYNEQFF
>TRBV5-1|.|TRBJ1-4|few
TGCGCCAGCAGCTCGCAAAACTCGCTCGAGGAAAAACTGTTTTTT
CASSSQNSLEEKLFF
>TRBV19|.|TRBJ2-4|medium-sized
TGTGCCAGTAGTAGCCGGAGAAACATTCAGTACTTC
CASSSRRNIQYF
>TRBV27|.|TRBJ2-3|medium-sized
TGTGCCAGCTACCCGTTGACAGCGCGTGGGGCAGATACGCAGTATTTT
CASYPLTARGADTQYF